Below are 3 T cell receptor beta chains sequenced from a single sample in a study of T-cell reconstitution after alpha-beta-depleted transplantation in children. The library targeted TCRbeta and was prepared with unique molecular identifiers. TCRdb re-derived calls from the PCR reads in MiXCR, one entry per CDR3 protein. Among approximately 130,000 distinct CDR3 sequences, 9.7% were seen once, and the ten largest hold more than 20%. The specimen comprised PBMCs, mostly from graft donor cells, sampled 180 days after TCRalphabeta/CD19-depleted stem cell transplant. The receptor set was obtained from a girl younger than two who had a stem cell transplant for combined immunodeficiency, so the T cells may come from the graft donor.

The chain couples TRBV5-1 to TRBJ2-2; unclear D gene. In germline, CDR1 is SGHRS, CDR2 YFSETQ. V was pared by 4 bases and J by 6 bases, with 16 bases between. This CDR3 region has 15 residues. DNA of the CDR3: TGCGCCAGCAGCCTGGATGCCCATCTGTCCGGGGAGCTGTTTTTT. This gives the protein CASSLDAHLSGELFF.

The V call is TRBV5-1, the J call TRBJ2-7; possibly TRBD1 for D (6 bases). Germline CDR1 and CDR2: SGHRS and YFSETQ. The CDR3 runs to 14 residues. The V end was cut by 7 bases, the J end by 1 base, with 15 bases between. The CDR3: CASALTTGSYEQYF. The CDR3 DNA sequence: TGCGCCAGCGCCTTGACCACAGGGTCCTACGAGCAGTACTTC.

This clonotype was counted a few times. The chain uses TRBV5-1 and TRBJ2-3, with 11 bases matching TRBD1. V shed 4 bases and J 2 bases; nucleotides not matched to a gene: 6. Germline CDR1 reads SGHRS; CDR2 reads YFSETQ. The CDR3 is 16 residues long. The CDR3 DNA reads TGCGCCAGCAGCACCAAGGACAGGGGGCCCACAGATACGCAGTATTTT. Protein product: CASSTKDRGPTDTQYF.